A single sample gave rise to the 5 T cell receptor beta chains below, sequenced in a study of OX40 agonist ivuxolimab in advanced cancers. Library preparation was by the immunoSEQ multiplex PCR assay. TCRdb limited this immuneACCESS table to in-frame rearrangements with V and J called. A share of clones is missing; checked studies link under half to unresolved V genes, and the rest is unexplained. The sample table contains tens of thousands of clones; only one count was recorded for over 80% of them. The ten largest make up roughly 1.1% of the sample. Sequenced material: CD4+ or CD8+ T cells sorted from blood, taken in a trial of the OX40 agonist ivuxolimab. The receptors stem from an adult with an advanced solid tumor such as melanoma, head and neck, liver or kidney cancer.

This clone occurred once. The rearrangement links TRBV6-6 to TRBJ2-1; 8 bases agree with TRBD2. Looked up from germline, CDR1 is MNHNY and CDR2 is SVGAGI (reference sequence). The J segment lost 6 bases and the V segment lost 6 bases, leaving 7 bases of the junction unmatched. The CDR3 length is 14 residues. The CDR3 sequence: CASRMAGGLNEQFF. CDR3 in DNA: TGTGCCAGCAGGATGGCGGGGGGCCTCAATGAGCAGTTCTTC.

This sequence joins TRBV6-5 and TRBJ1-6; no firm D call. The CDR3 is 15 residues long. The germline gives CDR1 MNHEY, CDR2 SVGAGI. V lost 5 bases, J lost 3 bases, and 11 bases lay in between. CDR3 region: CASSVGSIYNSPLHF. The CDR3 nucleotides read TGTGCCAGCAGTGTCGGATCGATCTATAATTCACCCCTCCACTTT.

This clone was counted a few times. The V call is TRBV6-5, the J call TRBJ1-2, with D maybe TRBD1 (6 bases). The CDR3 extends over 12 amino acids. Trimming took 3 bases from V and 8 from J, leaving 10 bases between them. CDR1 is MNHEY and CDR2 is SVGAGI in the germline V gene. CDR3 sequence reads: CASSYRQGGYTF. The CDR3 region has the DNA TGTGCCAGCAGTTATCGGCAGGGGGGCTACACCTTC.

The chain is built from TRBV5-1 and TRBJ1-5; D is undetermined. The CDR3 extends over 16 amino acids. With 0 bases removed from V and 0 bases from J, the gap between germline ends came to 10 bases. Per germline, CDR1 SGHRS and CDR2 YFSETQ. CDR3 protein: CASSLEHKGSNQPQHF. DNA of the CDR3: TGCGCCAGCAGCTTGGAACATAAAGGTAGCAATCAGCCCCAGCATTTT.

V gene TRBV19 combines with J gene TRBJ1-6, with 8 bases that match TRBD1. Germline-derived CDR1 and CDR2 are LNHDA and SQIVND (reference sequence). V shed 3 bases and J 4 bases; nucleotides not matched to a gene: 5. This CDR3 is 16 amino acids long. In DNA, the CDR3 is TGTGCCAGTAGTATCACCGGGACAGGATATAATTCACCCCTCCACTTT. Translated: CASSITGTGYNSPLHF.